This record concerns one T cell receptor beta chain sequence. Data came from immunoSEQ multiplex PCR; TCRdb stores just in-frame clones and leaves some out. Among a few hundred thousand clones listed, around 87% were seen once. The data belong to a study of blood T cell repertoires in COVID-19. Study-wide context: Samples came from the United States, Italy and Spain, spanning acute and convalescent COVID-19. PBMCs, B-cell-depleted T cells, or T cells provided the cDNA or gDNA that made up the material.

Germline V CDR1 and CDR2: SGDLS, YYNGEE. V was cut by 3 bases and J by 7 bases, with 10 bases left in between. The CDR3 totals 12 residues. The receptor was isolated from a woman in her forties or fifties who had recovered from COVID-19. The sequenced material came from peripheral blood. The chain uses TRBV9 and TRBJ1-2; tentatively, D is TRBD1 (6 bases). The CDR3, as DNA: TGTGCCAGCAGCGACAGGGACACTGGCTACACCTTC. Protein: CASSDRDTGYTF. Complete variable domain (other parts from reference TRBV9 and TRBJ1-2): DSGVTQTPKHLITATGQRVTLRCSPRSGDLSVYWYQQSLDQGLQFLIQYYNGEERAKGNILERFSAQQFPDLHSELNLSSLELGDSALYFCASSDRDTGYTFGSGTRLTVV.